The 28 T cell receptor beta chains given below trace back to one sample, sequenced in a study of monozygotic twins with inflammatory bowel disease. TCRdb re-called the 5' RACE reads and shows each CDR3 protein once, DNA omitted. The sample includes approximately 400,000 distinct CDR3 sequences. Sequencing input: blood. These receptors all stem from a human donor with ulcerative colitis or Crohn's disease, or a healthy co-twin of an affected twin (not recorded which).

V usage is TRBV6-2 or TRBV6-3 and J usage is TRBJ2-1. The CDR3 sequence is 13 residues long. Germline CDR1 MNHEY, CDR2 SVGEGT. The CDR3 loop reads CASSYGSNNEQFF.

CDR3 amino acids: CAWSVPGLGNSPLHF. V usage is TRBV30 and J usage is TRBJ1-6; the D call of TRBD1 rests on TCRdb alone, since no DNA is present to check it. Germline V lookup: CDR1 GTSNPN, CDR2 SVGIG (reference sequence). The CDR3 loop spans 15 amino acids.

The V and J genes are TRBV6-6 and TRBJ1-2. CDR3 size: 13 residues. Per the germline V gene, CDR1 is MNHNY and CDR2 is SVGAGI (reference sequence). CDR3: CASSSTDNYGYTF.

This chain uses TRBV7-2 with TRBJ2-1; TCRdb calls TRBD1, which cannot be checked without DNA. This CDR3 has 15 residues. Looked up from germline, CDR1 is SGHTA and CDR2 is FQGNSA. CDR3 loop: CASSLIRKGYNEQFF.

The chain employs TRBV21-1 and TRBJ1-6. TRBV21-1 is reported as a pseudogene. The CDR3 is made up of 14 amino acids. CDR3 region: CIQQRGGDNSPLHF.

The CDR3: CASNFIIWGGEGYEAFF. J is TRBJ1-1 and V is TRBV7-9; TCRdb designates TRBD1, a call that cannot be tested without DNA. This CDR3 is 17 amino acids long. Per germline, CDR1 SEHNR and CDR2 FQNEAQ (reference sequence).

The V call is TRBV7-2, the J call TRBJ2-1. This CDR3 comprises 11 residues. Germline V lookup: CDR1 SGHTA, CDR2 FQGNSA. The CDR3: CASSLTFEQFF.

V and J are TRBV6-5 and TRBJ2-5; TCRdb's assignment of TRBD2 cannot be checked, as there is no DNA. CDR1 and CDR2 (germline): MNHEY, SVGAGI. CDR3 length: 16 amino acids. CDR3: CASSYIPSGDQETQYF.

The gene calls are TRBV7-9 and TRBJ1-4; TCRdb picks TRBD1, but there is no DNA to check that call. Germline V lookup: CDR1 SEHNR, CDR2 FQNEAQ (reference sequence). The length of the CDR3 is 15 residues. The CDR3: CASSSSGGAGEKLFF.

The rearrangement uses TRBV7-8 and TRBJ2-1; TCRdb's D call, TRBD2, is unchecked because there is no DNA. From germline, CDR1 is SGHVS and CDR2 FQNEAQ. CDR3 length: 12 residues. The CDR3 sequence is CASSLNSGEQFF.

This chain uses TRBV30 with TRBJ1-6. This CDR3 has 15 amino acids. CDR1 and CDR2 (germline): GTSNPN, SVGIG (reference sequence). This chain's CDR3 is CAWSVGRNRNSPLHF.

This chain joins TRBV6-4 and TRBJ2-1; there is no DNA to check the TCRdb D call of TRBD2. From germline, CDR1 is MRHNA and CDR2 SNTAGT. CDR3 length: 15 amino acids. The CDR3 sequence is CASSERLVGPNEQFF.

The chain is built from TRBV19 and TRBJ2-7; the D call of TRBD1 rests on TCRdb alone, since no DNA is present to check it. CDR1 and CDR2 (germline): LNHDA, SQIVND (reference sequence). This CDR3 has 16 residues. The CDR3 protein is CASSAQTGIALREQYF.

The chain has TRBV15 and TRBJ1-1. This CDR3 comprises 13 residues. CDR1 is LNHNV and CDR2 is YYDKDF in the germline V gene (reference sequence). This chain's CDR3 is CATSRDLNTEAFF.

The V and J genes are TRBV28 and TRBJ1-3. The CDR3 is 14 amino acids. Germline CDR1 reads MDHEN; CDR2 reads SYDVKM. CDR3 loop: CASSPSSTGNTIYF. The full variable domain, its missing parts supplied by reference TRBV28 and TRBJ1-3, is DVKVTQSSRYLVKRTGEKVFLECVQDMDHENMFWYRQDPGLGLRLIYFSYDVKMKEKGDIPEGYSVSREKKERFSLILESASTNQTSMYLCASSPSSTGNTIYFGEGSWLTVV.

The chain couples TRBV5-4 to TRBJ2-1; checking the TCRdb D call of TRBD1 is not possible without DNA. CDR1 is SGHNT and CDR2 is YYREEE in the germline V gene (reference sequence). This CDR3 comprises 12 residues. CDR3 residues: CASSGGGSPQFF.

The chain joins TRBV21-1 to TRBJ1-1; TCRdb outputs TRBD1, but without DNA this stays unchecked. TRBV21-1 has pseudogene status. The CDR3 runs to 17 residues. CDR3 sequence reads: CASSKFRQGPWNTEAFF.

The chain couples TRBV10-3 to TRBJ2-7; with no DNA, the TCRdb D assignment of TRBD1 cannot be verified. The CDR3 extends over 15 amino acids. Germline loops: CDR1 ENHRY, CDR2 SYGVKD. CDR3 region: CAISLAGTGNLEQYF.

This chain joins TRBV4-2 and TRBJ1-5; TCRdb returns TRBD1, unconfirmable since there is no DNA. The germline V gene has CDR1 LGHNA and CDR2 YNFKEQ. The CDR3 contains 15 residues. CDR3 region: CASGGEGGVKQPQHF.

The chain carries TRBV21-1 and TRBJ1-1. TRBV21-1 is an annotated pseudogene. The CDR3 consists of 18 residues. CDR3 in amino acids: CASSKAPGLGGMNTEAFF.

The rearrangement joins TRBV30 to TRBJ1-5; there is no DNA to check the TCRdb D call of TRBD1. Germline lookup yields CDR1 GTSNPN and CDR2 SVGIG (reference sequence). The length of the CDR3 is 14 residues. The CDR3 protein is CAWSLDRGNQPQHF.

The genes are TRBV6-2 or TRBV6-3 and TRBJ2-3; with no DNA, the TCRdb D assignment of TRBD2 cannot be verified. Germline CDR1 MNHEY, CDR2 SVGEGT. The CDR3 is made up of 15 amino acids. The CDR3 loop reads CASSRLAPGTDTQYF.

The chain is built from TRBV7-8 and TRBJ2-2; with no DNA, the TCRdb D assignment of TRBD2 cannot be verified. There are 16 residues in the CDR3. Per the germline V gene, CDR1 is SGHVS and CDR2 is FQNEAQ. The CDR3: CASSLLAGRGTGELFF. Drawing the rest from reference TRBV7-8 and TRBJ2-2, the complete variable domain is GAGVSQSPRYKVAKRGQDVALRCDPISGHVSLFWYQQALGQGPEFLTYFQNEAQLDKSGLPSDRFFAERPEGSVSTLKIQRTQQEDSAVYLCASSLLAGRGTGELFFGEGSRLTVL.

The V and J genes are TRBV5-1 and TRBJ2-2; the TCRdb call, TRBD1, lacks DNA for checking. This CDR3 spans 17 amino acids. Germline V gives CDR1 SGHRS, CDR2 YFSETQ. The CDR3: CASSYGPGQGSSGELFF. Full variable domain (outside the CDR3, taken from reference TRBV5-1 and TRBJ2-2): KAGVTQTPRYLIKTRGQQVTLSCSPISGHRSVSWYQQTPGQGLQFLFEYFSETQRNKGNFPGRFSGRQFSNSRSEMNVSTLELGDSALYLCASSYGPGQGSSGELFFGEGSRLTVL.

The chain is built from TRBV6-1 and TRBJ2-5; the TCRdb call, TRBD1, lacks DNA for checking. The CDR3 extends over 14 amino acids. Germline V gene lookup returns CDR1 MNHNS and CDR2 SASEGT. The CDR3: CASSGRDRTRTQYF.

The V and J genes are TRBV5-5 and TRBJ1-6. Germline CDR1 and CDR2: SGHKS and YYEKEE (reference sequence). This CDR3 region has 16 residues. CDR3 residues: CASSLRGSSYNSPLHF. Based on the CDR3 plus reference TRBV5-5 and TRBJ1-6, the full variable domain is DAGVTQSPTHLIKTRGQQVTLRCSPISGHKSVSWYQQVLGQGPQFIFQYYEKEERGRGNFPDRFSARQFPNYSSELNVNALLLGDSALYLCASSLRGSSYNSPLHFGNGTRLTVT.

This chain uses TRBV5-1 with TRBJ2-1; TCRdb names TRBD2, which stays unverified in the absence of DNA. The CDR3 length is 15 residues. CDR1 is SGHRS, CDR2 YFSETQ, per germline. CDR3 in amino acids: CASSREGSSYNEQFF.

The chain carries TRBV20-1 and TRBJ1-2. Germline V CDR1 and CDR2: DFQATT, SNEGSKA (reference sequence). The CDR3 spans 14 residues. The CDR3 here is CSAHTRGASYGYTF.